One and the same sample provided the 27 T cell receptor beta chains below, sequenced in a study of blood T cell repertoires in COVID-19 (dated by TCRdb to the early 2020s). Receptor amplification or capture employed the immunoSEQ multiplex PCR assay. Held by TCRdb, this immuneACCESS table contains in-frame sequences only and omits some clones. Under half of the omission traces to an unresolved V gene where checked; the cause of the rest is unknown. This sample gives approximately 150,000 clones in total; about 85% of them show up just once. 5% to 6% of the sample comes from the top ten. The sample comprised peripheral blood. The receptors were gathered from a woman aged 45-65 years with COVID-19, enrolled during active disease.

V is TRBV30 and J is TRBJ1-2; D is possibly TRBD1 (6 bases). The CDR3 consists of 15 residues. V was clipped by 7 bases and J by 0 bases, with 18 bases between them. CDR1 and CDR2 (germline): GTSNPN, SVGIG (reference sequence). CDR3 DNA: TGTGCCTCTACCCATTATAGACAGGCTAACTATGGCTACACCTTC. Its translation: CASTHYRQANYGYTF.

The V call is TRBV6-6, the J call TRBJ2-2; D not resolved. V gave up 2 bases and J gave up 3 bases, with 7 bases separating them. Germline V lookup: CDR1 MNHNY, CDR2 SVGAGI (reference sequence). The CDR3 runs to 14 residues. CDR3 coding DNA: TGTGCCAGCAGTTACCCAGAAGACACCGGGGAGCTGTTTTTT. Its translation: CASSYPEDTGELFF.

The V and J genes are TRBV19 and TRBJ2-2; TRBD1 matches 9 bases. The germline gives CDR1 LNHDA, CDR2 SQIVND (reference sequence). The CDR3 totals 17 residues. V lost 3 bases and J lost 5; bases outside the gene matches: 10. CDR3 residues: CASSMLGQGRRTGELFF. The CDR3 bases are TGTGCCAGTAGTATGTTGGGACAGGGACGAAGGACCGGGGAGCTGTTTTTT.

The chain links TRBV6-5 to TRBJ2-5, with a tentative D call TRBD2 (6 bases). The CDR3 consists of 14 residues. Trimming removed 6 bases from V and 5 bases from J, with 16 bases in between. The V gene's germline CDR1 is MNHEY and CDR2 SVGAGI. The chain's CDR3 is CASSATTRRETQYF. The CDR3 DNA reads TGTGCCAGCAGCGCCACGACTAGGAGGGAGACCCAGTACTTC.

The chain carries TRBV20-1 and TRBJ1-6, with 8 bases lining up with TRBD1. Germline-derived CDR1 and CDR2 are DFQATT and SNEGSKA (reference sequence). The V segment lost 3 bases and the J segment 11 bases; nucleotides outside the gene matches: 9. The CDR3 extends over 14 amino acids. The CDR3 DNA reads as TGCAGTGCTAGTGTGTCAGGGGGCTCCGCACCCCTCCACTTT. It codes for CSASVSGGSAPLHF.

This clone was counted between two and nine times. The CDR3 nucleotides are TGTGCCAGTAGCCCTAACACTGAAGCTTTCTTT. Translation gives CASSPNTEAFF. The J gene is TRBJ1-1, the V gene TRBV19, with D uncertain. The CDR3 runs 11 residues. V lost 6 bases, J lost 2 bases, and 4 bases lay in between. CDR1 is LNHDA, CDR2 SQIVND, per germline (reference sequence).

This clone is a singleton in its sample. A read error may account for a junction end that differs from germline. The rearrangement links TRBV7-9 to TRBJ1-2; 9 nucleotides line up with TRBD1. This CDR3 comprises 12 residues. Germline CDR1 is SEHNR and CDR2 is FQNEAQ (reference sequence). The CDR3 region is CASSLGDRARSF. CDR3 DNA: TGTGCCAGCAGCTTAGGGGACAGGGCGAGGTCCTTC.

This clone showed up just a few times. The rearrangement links TRBV6-6 to TRBJ1-1; no clear D gene. V gave up 2 bases and J gave up 8 bases, with 9 bases separating them. Germline lookup yields CDR1 MNHNY and CDR2 SVGAGI (reference sequence). The CDR3 covers 12 residues. The chain's CDR3 is CASSYAGEEAFF. The CDR3 bases are TGTGCCAGCAGTTACGCGGGCGAAGAAGCTTTCTTT.

The chain employs TRBV19 and TRBJ2-7; 10 bases agree with TRBD2. This CDR3 region has 14 residues. J was trimmed by 2 bases and V by 6 bases; bases with no gene match: 4. Germline loops: CDR1 LNHDA, CDR2 SQIVND (reference sequence). CDR3 nucleotide sequence: TGTGCCAGTAGCCTAGCGGGGGTTCCCTACGAGCAGTACTTC. Translation: CASSLAGVPYEQYF.

The chain is built from TRBV3-1 (or the pseudogene TRBV3-2) and TRBJ2-5; 8 positions match TRBD2. The trim removed 0 bases at V and 7 bases at J, leaving 4 bases unmatched. Germline lookup yields CDR1 LGHDT and CDR2 YNNKEL (reference sequence). This CDR3 has 14 amino acids. This chain's CDR3 is CASSQDERGWTQYF. The DNA of the CDR3 is TGTGCCAGCAGCCAAGATGAGCGGGGGTGGACCCAGTACTTC.

The chain couples TRBV5-1 to TRBJ2-7, with 16 bases aligning to TRBD2. V shed 2 bases and J 6 bases; nucleotides not matched to a gene: 11. There are 18 residues in the CDR3. CDR1 SGHRS and CDR2 YFSETQ come from the germline V gene. CDR3 protein: CASSFGDGTSGGAIEQYF. Written as DNA, the CDR3 is TGCGCCAGCAGCTTTGGAGACGGGACTAGCGGGGGGGCCATCGAGCAGTACTTC.

This chain connects TRBV6-5 to TRBJ2-7; TRBD1 is a possible D gene (6 bases). The V end lost 6 bases, the J end lost 2 bases, and 14 bases lay between the germline ends. The CDR3 covers 14 residues. Per germline, CDR1 MNHEY and CDR2 SVGAGI. CDR3: CASRKQGATYEQYF. CDR3 nucleotides: TGTGCCAGCAGGAAACAGGGCGCTACCTACGAGCAGTACTTC.

This clone has more than one count but fewer than ten. V gene TRBV7-9 combines with J gene TRBJ1-2; possibly TRBD1 for D (5 bases). Trimming left V 5 bases short and J 5 bases short, with 18 bases between. Germline lookup yields CDR1 SEHNR and CDR2 FQNEAQ (reference sequence). This CDR3 has 15 amino acids. The CDR3 protein is CASSPDRGAGYGYTF. CDR3 DNA: TGTGCCAGCAGCCCGGATAGGGGCGCTGGGTATGGCTACACCTTC.

V is TRBV27 and J is TRBJ1-1; D gene uncertain. The germline V gene encodes CDR1 MNHEY and CDR2 SMNVEV (reference sequence). The length of the CDR3 is 15 residues. The ends were cut back, 1 base at V and 0 bases at J, with 9 bases in the middle. CDR3 residues: CASSLLAEMNTEAFF. As DNA, the CDR3 is TGTGCCAGCAGTTTATTGGCGGAGATGAACACTGAAGCTTTCTTT.

The rearrangement uses TRBV5-1 and TRBJ2-5, with a tentative D call TRBD1 (6 bases). V lost 1 base to trimming and J lost 1 base, with 11 bases between them. The CDR3 covers 15 residues. The germline V gene encodes CDR1 SGHRS and CDR2 YFSETQ. The CDR3 DNA reads TGCGCCAGCAGCTTGTCGCAGGGGCTCCAAGAGACCCAGTACTTC. This translates into CASSLSQGLQETQYF.

The V gene is TRBV20-1, the J gene TRBJ2-1, with D possibly TRBD1 on 6 matching bases. Germline V gene sequence: CDR1 DFQATT, CDR2 SNEGSKA (reference sequence). There are 11 residues in the CDR3. The CDR3 is CSVRGYNEQFF. The CDR3 nucleotides are TGCAGCGTCAGGGGTTACAATGAGCAGTTCTTC.

CDR3 residues: CASSLVDGSGGIQYF. CDR3 DNA sequence: TGTGCCAGCAGCTTAGTTGACGGCTCGGGGGGAATCCAGTACTTC. The chain couples TRBV7-9 to TRBJ2-5, with 7 bases matching TRBD2. CDR3 length equals 15 residues. Trimming at V came to 1 base and at J to 10 bases, leaving 12 bases not matched to a gene. Germline V gives CDR1 SEHNR, CDR2 FQNEAQ (reference sequence).

The chain carries TRBV5-4 and TRBJ1-1; maybe TRBD1 (5 bases). Germline V gives CDR1 SGHNT, CDR2 YYREEE (reference sequence). The CDR3 has 16 residues. Trimming took off 1 base at V and 0 bases at J, with 13 bases between the two ends. CDR3 residues: CASSLPTRTLNTEAFF. CDR3 bases: TGTGCCAGCAGCTTGCCGACTCGGACACTGAACACTGAAGCTTTCTTT.

The J gene is TRBJ2-7, the V gene TRBV7-9; TRBD1 matches 8 bases. Germline V gene lookup returns CDR1 SEHNR and CDR2 FQNEAQ (reference sequence). The CDR3 length is 15 residues. V lost 1 base, J lost 4 bases, and 6 bases stayed unmatched. This CDR3 is CASSLGRGRGYEQYF. CDR3 in DNA: TGTGCCAGCAGCTTAGGCAGGGGGCGAGGTTACGAGCAGTACTTC.

In DNA form, the CDR3 reads TGCGCCAGCAGCCAAGGACTGGGTTCCACTGAAGCTTTCTTT. This gives the protein CASSQGLGSTEAFF. This chain connects TRBV4-1 to TRBJ1-1; D unresolved. Germline CDR1 MGHRA, CDR2 YSYEKL. CDR3 length: 14 residues. V gave up 1 base and J gave up 4 bases, with 10 bases separating them.

V and J are TRBV7-2 and TRBJ2-7; tentatively, D is TRBD2 (6 bases). The germline gives CDR1 SGHTA, CDR2 FQGNSA. Trimming shortened V by 0 bases and J by 3 bases, and 12 bases separated the two germline ends. This CDR3 region has 15 residues. CDR3 loop: CASSLASGEGYEQYF. In DNA form, the CDR3 reads TGTGCCAGCAGCTTAGCGTCGGGGGAAGGCTACGAGCAGTACTTC.

This chain joins TRBV2 and TRBJ1-2, with D maybe TRBD1 (5 bases). There are 14 residues in the CDR3. CDR1 is SNHLY, CDR2 FYNNEI, per germline. With 6 bases removed from V and 10 bases from J, the gap between germline ends came to 21 bases. In nucleotides, the CDR3 is TGTGCCAGCAGGTCCCCAGGGCTGGATGGCAACTACACCTTC. Protein: CASRSPGLDGNYTF.

This clone was counted between two and nine times. The chain couples TRBV3-1 (or the pseudogene TRBV3-2) to TRBJ1-2; 7 bases agree with TRBD1. Germline V gene data show CDR1 as LGHDT and CDR2 as YNNKEL (reference sequence). CDR3 length: 14 residues. V lost 1 base, J lost 4 bases, and 3 bases stayed unmatched. CDR3 sequence reads: CASSQADRAYGYTF. The CDR3 DNA follows: TGTGCCAGCAGCCAAGCCGACAGGGCCTATGGCTACACCTTC.

The chain joins TRBV27 to TRBJ2-7, with 12 bases lining up with TRBD1. The CDR3 runs to 14 residues. V lost 5 bases to trimming and J lost 7 bases; unmatched junction nucleotides: 6. From germline, CDR1 is MNHEY and CDR2 SMNVEV (reference sequence). The CDR3 region is CASSPGQGAWEQYF. DNA of the CDR3: TGTGCCAGCAGTCCGGGACAGGGGGCTTGGGAGCAGTACTTC.

This sequence joins TRBV2 and TRBJ2-5; 7 bases fit TRBD2. The CDR3 sequence is 13 residues long. The J segment lost 5 bases and the V segment lost 6 bases, leaving 6 bases of the junction unmatched. Per germline, CDR1 SNHLY and CDR2 FYNNEI. The CDR3 spells CASRRLAVETQYF. For the CDR3, the DNA is TGTGCCAGCAGACGACTAGCTGTTGAGACCCAGTACTTC.

The genes are TRBV4-3 and TRBJ2-5; TRBD1 matches 7 bases. Germline lookup yields CDR1 LGHNA and CDR2 YSLEER. V lost 0 bases and J lost 5; bases outside the gene matches: 9. The length of the CDR3 is 16 residues. CDR3 DNA: TGCGCCAGCAGCCAAGAAAGTGGACAGGTTGGTGAGACCCAGTACTTC. This encodes CASSQESGQVGETQYF.

Comment on this clone: This may arise from a read error, as a much more abundant clone is one base away. The chain joins TRBV2 to TRBJ1-4; 7 positions match TRBD1. V shed 6 bases, J shed 4 bases, and the junction held 2 bases outside the gene matches. Germline V gene data show CDR1 as SNHLY and CDR2 as FYNNEI. This CDR3 comprises 13 residues. CDR3 in amino acids: CASRRDSNEKLFF. In DNA form, the CDR3 reads TGTGCCAGCAGGCGGGACAGTAATGAAAAACTGTTTTTT.